Listed below are T cell receptor beta chains from one sample, sequenced in a study of OX40 agonist ivuxolimab in advanced cancers. Only in-frame clones appear in the TCRdb table, and some are missing; sequencing was by immunoSEQ multiplex PCR. The table has some 55,000 clones, nearly 80% seen once. Sample: CD4+ or CD8+ T cells sorted from blood, taken in a trial of the OX40 agonist ivuxolimab. The source is an adult with an advanced solid tumor such as melanoma, head and neck, liver or kidney cancer. Both conserved end residues are part of each CDR3. D genes are given only for firm matches. Clone size is stated in some rows and not others, as once, few, many or a class when expanded.

clone_size,d_call,v_call,j_call,cdr3_aa,cdr3_nt
NA,NA,TRBV7-3,TRBJ2-3,CASSLSVPSSTDTQYF,TGTGCCAGCAGCTTAAGCGTGCCCTCTAGCACAGATACGCAGTATTTT
NA,NA,TRBV5-1,TRBJ2-3,CASGGIGGADTQYF,TGCGCCAGCGGCGGAATTGGGGGCGCAGATACGCAGTATTTT
NA,NA,TRBV18,TRBJ1-4,CASSPENWATNEKLFF,TGTGCCAGCTCACCAGAGAACTGGGCAACTAATGAAAAACTGTTTTTT
NA,TRBD1,TRBV5-1,TRBJ1-2,CASSLATGQMGYTF,TGCGCCAGCAGCTTGGCGACAGGGCAAATGGGCTACACCTTC
NA,NA,TRBV27,TRBJ2-3,CASSLSGQGFTDTQYF,TGTGCCAGCAGTTTATCCGGTCAGGGGTTCACAGATACGCAGTATTTT
NA,TRBD1,TRBV7-8,TRBJ2-1,CASSTYRGARYNEQFF,TGTGCCAGCAGCACCTACAGGGGGGCGAGGTACAATGAGCAGTTCTTC
NA,TRBD1,TRBV29-1,TRBJ1-6,CSVQQGAGSPLHF,TGCAGCGTCCAACAGGGGGCAGGGTCACCCCTCCACTTT
NA,NA,TRBV19,TRBJ2-1,CASSRGTPHNEQFF,TGTGCCAGTAGCCGGGGGACGCCCCACAATGAGCAGTTCTTC
NA,NA,TRBV5-1,TRBJ1-2,CASSPDGVAVYGYTF,TGCGCCAGCAGCCCAGACGGGGTGGCGGTCTATGGCTACACCTTC
NA,TRBD1,TRBV27,TRBJ2-3,CASSLHRDRYTDTQYF,TGTGCCAGCAGTCTACACCGGGACAGATACACAGATACGCAGTATTTT
few,TRBD1,TRBV4-1,TRBJ1-1,CASTRTGGLNTEAFF,TGCGCCAGCACCCGGACAGGGGGCTTGAACACTGAAGCTTTCTTT
few,NA,TRBV7-6,TRBJ2-7,CASSTVLSSEQYF,TGTGCCAGCAGCACCGTCCTTTCCAGCGAGCAGTACTTC
few,NA,TRBV7-3,TRBJ2-7,CASSAGDEQYF,TGTGCCAGCAGCGCCGGCGACGAGCAGTACTTC
NA,NA,TRBV4-1,TRBJ1-1,CASSRERRLNTEAFF,TGCGCCAGCAGCCGAGAGAGGCGTCTGAACACTGAAGCTTTCTTT
NA,NA,TRBV29-1,TRBJ2-7,CSVVFQGGFSRSSYEQYF,TGCAGCGTTGTTTTCCAGGGAGGATTCAGTCGCAGTTCCTACGAGCAGTACTTC
NA,NA,TRBV5-8,TRBJ2-7,CASSSPSASRYEQYF,TGTGCCAGCAGCTCCCCTTCCGCCTCTCGGTACGAGCAGTACTTC
few,NA,TRBV27,TRBJ1-2,CASSLEDGYGYTF,TGTGCCAGCAGTTTGGAGGACGGCTATGGCTACACCTTC
once,NA,TRBV7-2,TRBJ1-6,CASSSAPNSPLHF,TGTGCCAGCAGCTCCGCCCCTAACTCACCCCTCCACTTT
NA,TRBD2,TRBV29-1,TRBJ2-7,CSVGLLAGTGEQYF,TGCAGCGTTGGCCTACTAGCGGGCACGGGCGAGCAGTACTTC
NA,NA,TRBV29-1,TRBJ1-2,CSVDRDFYGYTF,TGCAGCGTTGATAGGGATTTCTATGGCTACACCTTC
NA,NA,TRBV7-9,TRBJ2-1,CASSAQGYEQFF,TGTGCCAGCAGCGCACAGGGTTATGAGCAGTTCTTC
NA,NA,TRBV28,TRBJ2-1,CASSLVVWRSSYNEQFF,TGTGCCAGCAGTTTAGTGGTTTGGCGGAGCTCCTACAATGAGCAGTTCTTC
NA,NA,TRBV9,TRBJ1-2,CASSVGWYYGYTF,TGTGCCAGCAGCGTGGGATGGTACTATGGCTACACCTTC
NA,NA,TRBV14,TRBJ2-7,CASSQRLGGRDYEQYF,TGTGCCAGCAGCCAACGATTGGGGGGGCGAGATTACGAGCAGTACTTC
NA,TRBD1,TRBV6-5,TRBJ2-4,CASSSTGFLAKNIQYF,TGTGCCAGCAGTTCGACAGGGTTTTTAGCCAAAAACATTCAGTACTTC
NA,NA,TRBV9,TRBJ1-6,CASSPLSTVANSPLHF,TGTGCCAGCAGCCCGCTTTCGACAGTGGCCAATTCACCCCTCCACTTT
NA,NA,TRBV6-5,TRBJ2-7,CASSRNYEQYF,TGTGCCAGCAGTCGGAACTACGAGCAGTACTTC
NA,TRBD1,TRBV5-4,TRBJ2-5,CASSFDREETQYF,TGTGCCAGCAGCTTTGACAGGGAAGAGACCCAGTACTTC
NA,NA,TRBV2,TRBJ1-4,CASKETYEKLFF,TGTGCCAGCAAGGAAACATATGAAAAACTGTTTTTT
once,NA,TRBV13,TRBJ1-4,CASSPRGGRGEKLFF,TGTGCCAGCAGCCCAAGGGGGGGGCGAGGTGAAAAACTGTTTTTT
NA,NA,TRBV5-1,TRBJ1-5,CASSLVGGFNQPQHF,TGCGCCAGCAGCTTGGTGGGGGGATTTAATCAGCCCCAGCATTTT
NA,NA,TRBV5-6,TRBJ1-3,CASSWDGISGNTIYF,TGTGCCAGCAGCTGGGACGGTATCTCTGGAAACACCATATATTTT
once,TRBD1,TRBV5-1,TRBJ1-5,CASSLGGDRTQPQHF,TGCGCCAGCAGCTTAGGGGGGGACAGAACTCAGCCCCAGCATTTT
NA,NA,TRBV7-2,TRBJ1-2,CASSPYLGAQDYGYTF,TGTGCCAGCAGCCCGTACCTTGGAGCCCAAGACTATGGCTACACCTTC
NA,NA,TRBV27,TRBJ1-5,CASRDSGKGNGNQPQHF,TGTGCCAGCAGAGACTCCGGAAAGGGGAATGGCAATCAGCCCCAGCATTTT
NA,NA,TRBV18,TRBJ2-3,CASSQTGASTDTQYF,TGTGCCAGCTCGCAGACAGGCGCCAGCACAGATACGCAGTATTTT
few,NA,TRBV6-5,TRBJ1-1,CASSYSATGDTEAFF,TGTGCCAGCAGTTACTCGGCGACAGGTGACACTGAAGCTTTCTTT
NA,NA,TRBV7-2,TRBJ2-3,CASSFRDSYATQYF,TGTGCCAGCAGCTTCCGGGACTCCTATGCTACGCAGTATTTT
NA,NA,TRBV18,TRBJ2-3,CASSPGGPPTDTQYF,TGTGCCAGCTCACCGGGTGGGCCTCCCACCGATACGCAGTATTTT
NA,NA,TRBV9,TRBJ1-1,CASSPAGTEAFF,TGTGCCAGCAGCCCGGCGGGCACTGAAGCTTTCTTT
NA,NA,TRBV19,TRBJ1-1,CASSEDSSMNTEAFF,TGTGCCAGTAGCGAGGACAGTTCAATGAACACTGAAGCTTTCTTT
NA,NA,TRBV28,TRBJ2-1,CASRRIPYNEQFF,TGTGCCAGTCGACGTATCCCCTACAATGAGCAGTTCTTC
NA,NA,TRBV27,TRBJ2-1,CASSFRARVYNEQFF,TGTGCCAGCAGTTTTAGAGCGAGAGTTTACAATGAGCAGTTCTTC
NA,NA,TRBV18,TRBJ1-4,CASSPEGSLGEKLFF,TGTGCCAGCTCACCTGAGGGGAGCCTGGGTGAAAAACTGTTTTTT
NA,NA,TRBV11-2,TRBJ2-7,CASSTPSHPYEQYF,TGTGCCAGCAGCACCCCTAGCCACCCCTACGAGCAGTACTTC
once,NA,TRBV5-6,TRBJ2-4,CASSLVTGGTGDIQYF,TGTGCCAGCAGCTTGGTGACAGGAGGGACTGGGGACATTCAGTACTTC
NA,NA,TRBV2,TRBJ1-3,CASSTGYSGNTIYF,TGTGCCAGCAGCACAGGGTACTCTGGAAACACCATATATTTT
NA,NA,TRBV5-1,TRBJ2-7,CASSLGGVYEQYF,TGCGCCAGCAGCTTGGGGGGAGTCTACGAGCAGTACTTC
once,TRBD2,TRBV7-2,TRBJ2-5,CASSPRGGGGETQYF,TGTGCCAGCAGCCCCCGGGGGGGAGGCGGAGAGACCCAGTACTTC
NA,NA,TRBV7-2,TRBJ1-2,CASSLGPTDYGYTF,TGTGCCAGCAGCTTAGGACCCACCGACTATGGCTACACCTTC
NA,TRBD1,TRBV29-1,TRBJ1-1,CSAGGGRIGNTEAFF,TGCAGCGCAGGGGGGGGCCGGATAGGAAACACTGAAGCTTTCTTT
NA,TRBD1,TRBV6-5,TRBJ1-1,CASRTGNTEAFF,TGTGCCAGTCGGACAGGTAACACTGAAGCTTTCTTT
NA,NA,TRBV25-1,TRBJ1-2,CASSRTKAYGYTF,TGTGCCAGCAGCCGGACGAAGGCCTATGGCTACACCTTC
few,NA,TRBV10-2,TRBJ1-1,CASLVSRGNTEAFF,TGCGCCAGCCTTGTGAGCAGGGGGAACACTGAAGCTTTCTTT
NA,NA,TRBV9,TRBJ1-1,CASSPDWEEVTEAFF,TGTGCCAGCAGCCCGGACTGGGAAGAGGTTACTGAAGCTTTCTTT
NA,NA,TRBV7-2,TRBJ1-2,CASSLADQGGRGYTF,TGTGCCAGCAGCTTAGCGGATCAGGGAGGTCGTGGCTACACCTTC